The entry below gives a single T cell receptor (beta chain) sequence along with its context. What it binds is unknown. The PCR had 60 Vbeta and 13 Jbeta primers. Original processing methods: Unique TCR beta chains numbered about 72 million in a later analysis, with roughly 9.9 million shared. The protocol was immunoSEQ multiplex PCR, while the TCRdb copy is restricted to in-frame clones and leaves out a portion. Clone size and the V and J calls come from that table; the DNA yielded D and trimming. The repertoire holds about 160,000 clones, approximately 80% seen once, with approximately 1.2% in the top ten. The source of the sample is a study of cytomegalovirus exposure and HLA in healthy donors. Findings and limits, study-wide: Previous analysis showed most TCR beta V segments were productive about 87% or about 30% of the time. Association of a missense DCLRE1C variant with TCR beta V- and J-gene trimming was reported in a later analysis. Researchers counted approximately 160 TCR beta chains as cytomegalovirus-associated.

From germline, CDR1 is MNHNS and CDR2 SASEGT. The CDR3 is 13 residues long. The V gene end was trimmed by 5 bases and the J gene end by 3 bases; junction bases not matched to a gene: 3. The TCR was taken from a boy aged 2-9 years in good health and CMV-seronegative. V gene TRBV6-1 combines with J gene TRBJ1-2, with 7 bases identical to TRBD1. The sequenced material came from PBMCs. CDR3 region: CASSPGTDYGYTF. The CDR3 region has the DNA TGTGCCAGCAGTCCCGGGACAGACTATGGCTACACCTTC.